Listed below are T cell receptor beta chains from one sample, sequenced in a study of response to subunit inactivated influenza vaccine. Using its own MiXCR run on the RT-PCR reads, TCRdb lists one record per CDR3 protein. The sample records roughly 540,000 distinct CDR3 sequences, less than 25% being singletons. This same sample was also taken into another study, of T cells expressing NK-cell markers.

Sequenced here: CD4+ T cells sorted from PBMCs, sampled less than 13 days after vaccination. All receptors come from a man aged 50 to 59 who received an inactivated influenza vaccine. Both conserved end residues are part of each CDR3. A D gene is named only where the DNA matches it firmly. Part of the rows lack a size; the others show once, few, many or a class for expanded clones.

d_gene,j_gene,abundance,v_gene,CDR3aa,CDR3nt
-,TRBJ2-7,-,TRBV10-3,CAIRRTVDLSEQYF,TGTGCCATCAGGCGGACAGTAGACCTATCCGAGCAGTACTTC
-,TRBJ2-3,-,TRBV20-1,CSAYDADTQYF,TGCAGTGCTTATGACGCAGATACGCAGTATTTT
-,TRBJ2-1,-,TRBV7-6,CASSLRARVGDNEQFF,TGTGCCAGCAGCTTACGGGCTAGGGTCGGAGACAATGAGCAGTTCTTC
-,TRBJ2-7,few,TRBV3-1,CASKEGTSSYEQYF,TGTGCCAGCAAGGAGGGGACGAGCTCCTACGAGCAGTACTTC
-,TRBJ2-2,-,TRBV9,CASSVEGYTGELFF,TGTGCCAGCAGCGTAGAGGGTTACACCGGGGAGCTGTTTTTT
-,TRBJ1-2,few,TRBV4-1,CASSQGRENYGYTF,TGCGCCAGCAGCCAGGGAAGGGAGAACTATGGCTACACCTTC
TRBD2,TRBJ2-3,many,TRBV20-1,CSARGTSGRAVVRTDTQYF,TGCAGTGCTAGAGGGACTAGCGGGAGGGCCGTTGTCAGGACAGATACGCAGTATTTT
TRBD2,TRBJ2-1,-,TRBV5-5,CASSLVTSGGISYNEQFF,TGTGCCAGCAGCTTGGTTACTAGCGGGGGGATCTCCTACAATGAGCAGTTCTTC
TRBD2,TRBJ2-1,few,TRBV28,CATRGGVSYNEQFF,TGTGCCACCCGGGGGGGGGTCTCCTACAATGAGCAGTTCTTC
TRBD1,TRBJ1-2,-,TRBV7-9,CASSFTGAYGYTF,TGTGCCAGCAGCTTTACAGGGGCCTATGGCTACACCTTC